The 8 T cell receptor beta chains in this list originate from one sample, sequenced in a study of Graves' ophthalmopathy and Graves' hyperthyroidism. The sequenced template was RNA, covering the TCR beta CDR3 region. The workflow started with a first-round RT-PCR run with HTBI primers and then moved on to a second-round multiplex PCR. TCRdb ran MiXCR on the multiplex PCR reads and lists one entry per CDR3 protein. In the table there are around 1,200,000 distinct CDR3 sequences, 36% of which are singletons. Sequencing was done on a sample of peripheral blood or thyroid tissue (not recorded which). The receptors come from an adult man with Graves' hyperthyroidism.

There are many counts of this clonotype. The chain combines TRBV20-1 with TRBJ1-6, with TRBD1 matching 7 bases. The CDR3 runs to 17 residues. With 3 bases clipped from V and 10 bases from J, the junction kept 18 bases outside the gene matches. CDR1 DFQATT and CDR2 SNEGSKA come from the germline V gene (reference sequence). Here the CDR3 DNA reads TGCAGTGCTAGGGACCCCGGATTCCGGGACAGAGGATCACCCCTCCACTTT. It encodes CSARDPGFRDRGSPLHF.

This clonotype was recorded a few times. A junction boundary mismatches the germline segment, possibly from a read error. The chain uses TRBV10-3 and TRBJ1-1; D gene unclear. The CDR3 length is 12 residues. Per the germline V gene, CDR1 is ENHRY and CDR2 is SYGVKD. The DNA of the CDR3 is TGTGCCAGCAGTTACGATGACACTGAAGCTTTCTTT. Translating it yields CASSYDDTEAFF.

This sequence joins TRBV9 and TRBJ1-3; D ambiguous. V lost 4 bases to trimming and J lost 2 bases, with 13 bases between them. CDR3 length equals 15 residues. From germline, CDR1 is SGDLS and CDR2 YYNGEE. CDR3 loop: CASSLGGQAGNTIYF. The CDR3 nucleotides are TGTGCCAGCAGCTTAGGAGGGCAGGCTGGAAACACCATATATTTT.

There are a few counts of this clonotype. The V gene is TRBV6-5, the J gene TRBJ1-1, with D maybe TRBD1 (5 bases). The V and J ends lost 2 bases and 7 bases respectively, with 14 bases between them. The germline gives CDR1 MNHEY, CDR2 SVGAGI. CDR3 length: 14 amino acids. CDR3 DNA sequence: TGTGCCAGCAGTTACGGCGGGGCCTCTGGTGAAGCTTTCTTT. Encoded protein: CASSYGGASGEAFF.

A few counts support this clonotype. The chain has TRBV12-3 or TRBV12-4 and TRBJ1-5; D unclear. The CDR3 sequence is 15 residues long. V shed 7 bases and J shed 3 bases, with 16 bases lying between them. The CDR3 spells CASTLSWQSNQPQHF. In DNA, the CDR3 is TGTGCCAGCACCCTTTCGTGGCAGTCCAATCAGCCCCAGCATTTT.

This clonotype was seen at least ten times. This chain joins TRBV19 and TRBJ1-1; D is unresolved. The V and J ends lost 3 bases and 11 bases respectively, with 16 bases between them. Germline V gene data show CDR1 as LNHDA and CDR2 as SQIVND (reference sequence). The CDR3 consists of 13 residues. For the CDR3, the DNA is TGTGCCAGTAGTATCGCCTCCGGCGCGACGGCTTTCTTT. Translated: CASSIASGATAFF.

V usage is TRBV5-1 and J usage is TRBJ1-1, with 7 bases that match TRBD1. Germline CDR1 SGHRS, CDR2 YFSETQ. Trimming removed 6 bases from V and 0 bases from J; junction bases left unmatched: 8. The CDR3 is 15 residues long. In DNA, the CDR3 is TGCGCCAGCAAGGAAGGGGGCCCAGTGAACACTGAAGCTTTCTTT. This sequence encodes CASKEGGPVNTEAFF.

The rearrangement joins TRBV5-1 to TRBJ1-2; D might be TRBD1 (6 bases). The CDR3 has 15 residues. V lost 4 bases and J 7 bases, leaving 20 bases between the germline ends. The germline V gene has CDR1 SGHRS and CDR2 YFSETQ. The CDR3 nucleotides read TGCGCCAGCAGCCCCGGTGACTTGGGGGCAGTTGGCTACACCTTC. Translated, it gives CASSPGDLGAVGYTF.